This T cell receptor (beta chain) was retrieved from a study of blood T cell repertoires in COVID-19. Unmatched junction bases numbered 5, after V lost 8 bases and J lost 10 bases. The CDR3 totals 11 residues. Measured with immunoSEQ multiplex PCR; TCRdb has only the in-frame clones, and not every one. The repertoire holds a few hundred thousand clones, around 90% seen once, with 2.2% in the top ten. The chain has TRBV12-3 or TRBV12-4 and TRBJ2-1; 7 bases agree with TRBD2. Sequences were obtained from peripheral blood. This clonotype was sampled from a woman aged 45 to 65 who had recovered from COVID-19. CDR3: CASGRVHEQFF. CDR3 bases: TGTGCCAGCGGGAGGGTTCACGAGCAGTTCTTC.